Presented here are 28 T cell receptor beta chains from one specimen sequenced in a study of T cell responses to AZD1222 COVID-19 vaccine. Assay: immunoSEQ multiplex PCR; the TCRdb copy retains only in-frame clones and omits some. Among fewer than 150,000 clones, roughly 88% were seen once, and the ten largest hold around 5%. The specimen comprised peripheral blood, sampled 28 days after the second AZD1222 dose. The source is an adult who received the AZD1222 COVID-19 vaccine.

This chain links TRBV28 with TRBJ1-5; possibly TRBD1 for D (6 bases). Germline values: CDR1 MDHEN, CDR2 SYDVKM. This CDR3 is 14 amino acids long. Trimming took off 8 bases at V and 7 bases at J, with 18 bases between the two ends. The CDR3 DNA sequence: TGTGCCAGCGGGGGGGGCCAGGCCCACCAGCCCCAGCATTTT. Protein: CASGGGQAHQPQHF.

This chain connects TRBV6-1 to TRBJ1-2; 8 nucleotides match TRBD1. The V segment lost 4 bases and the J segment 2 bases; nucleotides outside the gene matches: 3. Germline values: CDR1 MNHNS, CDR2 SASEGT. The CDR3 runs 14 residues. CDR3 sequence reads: CASSAGGRNYGYTF. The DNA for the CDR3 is TGTGCCAGCAGTGCAGGGGGCAGGAACTATGGCTACACCTTC.

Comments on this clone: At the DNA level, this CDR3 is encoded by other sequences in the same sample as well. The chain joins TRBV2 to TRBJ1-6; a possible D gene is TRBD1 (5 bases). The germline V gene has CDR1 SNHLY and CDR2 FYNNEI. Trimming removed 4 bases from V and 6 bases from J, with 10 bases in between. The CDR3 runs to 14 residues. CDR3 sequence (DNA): TGTGCCAGCAGTGTGAGCCAGGGTAATTCACCCCTCCACTTT. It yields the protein CASSVSQGNSPLHF.

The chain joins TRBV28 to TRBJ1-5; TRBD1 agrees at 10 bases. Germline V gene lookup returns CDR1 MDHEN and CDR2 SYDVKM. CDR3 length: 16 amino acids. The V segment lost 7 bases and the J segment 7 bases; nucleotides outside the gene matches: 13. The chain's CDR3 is CASTLYPGQGGQPQHF. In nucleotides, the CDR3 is TGTGCCAGCACTCTTTACCCCGGACAGGGGGGCCAGCCCCAGCATTTT.

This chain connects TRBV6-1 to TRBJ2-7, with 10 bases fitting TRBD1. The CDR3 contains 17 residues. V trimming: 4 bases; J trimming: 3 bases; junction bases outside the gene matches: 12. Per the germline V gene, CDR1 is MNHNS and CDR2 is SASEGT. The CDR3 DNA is TGTGCCAGCAGTGCCCTAGGAGCGGGACAGGGGATCTACGAGCAGTACTTC. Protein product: CASSALGAGQGIYEQYF.

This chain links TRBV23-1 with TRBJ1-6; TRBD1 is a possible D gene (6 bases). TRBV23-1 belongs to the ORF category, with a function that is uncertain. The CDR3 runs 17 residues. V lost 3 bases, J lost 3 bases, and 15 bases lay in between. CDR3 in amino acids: CASSHPIQGGYNSPLHF. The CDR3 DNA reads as TGCGCCAGCAGTCATCCGATACAGGGAGGCTATAATTCACCCCTCCACTTT.

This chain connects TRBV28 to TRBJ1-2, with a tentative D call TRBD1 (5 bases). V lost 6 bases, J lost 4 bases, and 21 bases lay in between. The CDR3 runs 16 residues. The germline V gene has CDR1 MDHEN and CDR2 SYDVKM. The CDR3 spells CASSPPSRGPSYGYTF. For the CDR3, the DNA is TGTGCCAGCAGCCCTCCTTCGAGGGGCCCCAGCTATGGCTACACCTTC.

The CDR3 region has the DNA TGTGCCTGTATCCGGGACAACTCCTACGAGCAGTACTTC. Protein: CACIRDNSYEQYF. The chain uses TRBV30 and TRBJ2-7; possibly TRBD1 for D (6 bases). The CDR3 is 13 amino acids. Trimming took 6 bases from V and 0 from J, leaving 12 bases between them. Germline V gives CDR1 GTSNPN, CDR2 SVGIG (reference sequence).

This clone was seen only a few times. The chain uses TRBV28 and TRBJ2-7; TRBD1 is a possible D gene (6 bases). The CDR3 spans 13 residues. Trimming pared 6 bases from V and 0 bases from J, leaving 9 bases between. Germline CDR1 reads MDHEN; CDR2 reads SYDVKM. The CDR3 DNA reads TGTGCCAGCAGGAGGGGGTTCTCCTACGAGCAGTACTTC. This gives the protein CASRRGFSYEQYF.

The CDR3 loop is CASSLETGVYTF. The DNA of the CDR3 is TGTGCCAGCAGCTTGGAGACAGGGGTTTACACCTTC. This chain connects TRBV5-4 to TRBJ1-2; 8 bases fit TRBD1. Germline CDR1 and CDR2: SGHNT and YYREEE (reference sequence). The CDR3 covers 12 residues. Trimming took 0 bases from V and 11 from J; bases not matched to a gene: 3.

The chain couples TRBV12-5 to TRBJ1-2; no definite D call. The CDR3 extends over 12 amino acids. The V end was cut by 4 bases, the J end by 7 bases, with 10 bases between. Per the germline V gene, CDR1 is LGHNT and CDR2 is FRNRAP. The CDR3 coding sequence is TGTGCTAGTGGTTCCTACAGTAGTGGCTACACCTTC. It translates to CASGSYSSGYTF.

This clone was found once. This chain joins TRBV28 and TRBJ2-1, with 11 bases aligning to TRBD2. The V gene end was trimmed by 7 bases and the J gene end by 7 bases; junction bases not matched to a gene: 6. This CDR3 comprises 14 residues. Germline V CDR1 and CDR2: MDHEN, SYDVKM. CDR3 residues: CASTQGTSGNEQFF. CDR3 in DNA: TGTGCCAGCACCCAAGGGACTAGCGGAAATGAGCAGTTCTTC.

The CDR3 nucleotides are TGCGCCAGCAGTGAATCAGACAGGGCGGGGGGCTACACCTTC. Translation: CASSESDRAGGYTF. V usage is TRBV10-2 and J usage is TRBJ1-2, with 7 bases aligning to TRBD1. V was clipped by 3 bases and J by 8 bases; unmatched bases: 9. Per the germline V gene, CDR1 is WSHSY and CDR2 is SAAADI. The CDR3 runs to 14 residues.

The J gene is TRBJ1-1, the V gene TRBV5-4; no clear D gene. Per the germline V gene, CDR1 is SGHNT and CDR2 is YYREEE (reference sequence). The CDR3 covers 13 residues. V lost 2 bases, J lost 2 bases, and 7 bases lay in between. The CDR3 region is CASSLTANTEAFF. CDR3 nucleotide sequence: TGTGCCAGCAGCTTAACAGCTAACACTGAAGCTTTCTTT.

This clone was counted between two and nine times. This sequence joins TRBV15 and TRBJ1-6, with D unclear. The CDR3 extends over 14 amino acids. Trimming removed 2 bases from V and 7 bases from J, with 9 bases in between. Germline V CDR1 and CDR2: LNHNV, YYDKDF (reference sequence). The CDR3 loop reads CATSRKGGNSPLHF. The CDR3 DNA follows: TGTGCCACCAGCAGAAAAGGAGGGAATTCACCCCTCCACTTT.

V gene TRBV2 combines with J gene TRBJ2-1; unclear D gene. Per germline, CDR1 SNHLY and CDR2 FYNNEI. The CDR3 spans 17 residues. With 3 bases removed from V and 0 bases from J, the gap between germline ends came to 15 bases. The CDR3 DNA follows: TGTGCCAGCAGTGATCCCTCCTTAATGAGCTCCTACAATGAGCAGTTCTTC. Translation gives CASSDPSLMSSYNEQFF.

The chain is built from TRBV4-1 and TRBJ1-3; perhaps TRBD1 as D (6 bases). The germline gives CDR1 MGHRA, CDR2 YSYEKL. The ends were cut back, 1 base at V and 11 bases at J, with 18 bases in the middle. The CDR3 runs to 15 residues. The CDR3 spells CASSQGGTTDSSIYF. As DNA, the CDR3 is TGCGCCAGCAGCCAAGGCGGGACTACGGACAGTTCCATATATTTT.

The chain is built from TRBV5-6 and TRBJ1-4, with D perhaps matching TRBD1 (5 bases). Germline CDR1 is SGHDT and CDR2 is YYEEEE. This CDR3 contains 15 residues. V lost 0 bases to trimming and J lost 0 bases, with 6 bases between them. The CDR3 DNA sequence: TGTGCCAGCAGCTTGGTGGGACCAACTAATGAAAAACTGTTTTTT. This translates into CASSLVGPTNEKLFF.

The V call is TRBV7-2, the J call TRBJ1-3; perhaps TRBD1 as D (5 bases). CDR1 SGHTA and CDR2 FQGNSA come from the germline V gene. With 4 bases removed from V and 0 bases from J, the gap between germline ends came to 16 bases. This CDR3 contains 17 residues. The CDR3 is CASSSMTLTVSGNTIYF. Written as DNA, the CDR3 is TGTGCCAGCAGCTCTATGACCTTGACAGTCTCTGGAAACACCATATATTTT.

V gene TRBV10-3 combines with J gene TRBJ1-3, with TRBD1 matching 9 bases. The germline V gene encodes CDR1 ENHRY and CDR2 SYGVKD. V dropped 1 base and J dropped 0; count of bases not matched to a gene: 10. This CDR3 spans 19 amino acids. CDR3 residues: CAISEWKGTGTHSGNTIYF. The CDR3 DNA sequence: TGTGCCATCAGTGAGTGGAAGGGGACAGGGACCCACTCTGGAAACACCATATATTTT.

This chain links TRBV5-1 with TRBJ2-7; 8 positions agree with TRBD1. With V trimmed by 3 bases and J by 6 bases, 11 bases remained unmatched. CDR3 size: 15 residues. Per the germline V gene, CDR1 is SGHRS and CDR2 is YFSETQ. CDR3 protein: CASSSAGTGLSEQYF. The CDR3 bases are TGCGCCAGCAGCTCAGCCGGGACAGGACTCTCCGAGCAGTACTTC. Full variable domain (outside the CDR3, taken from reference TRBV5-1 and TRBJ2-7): KAGVTQTPRYLIKTRGQQVTLSCSPISGHRSVSWYQQTPGQGLQFLFEYFSETQRNKGNFPGRFSGRQFSNSRSEMNVSTLELGDSALYLCASSSAGTGLSEQYFGPGTRLTVT.

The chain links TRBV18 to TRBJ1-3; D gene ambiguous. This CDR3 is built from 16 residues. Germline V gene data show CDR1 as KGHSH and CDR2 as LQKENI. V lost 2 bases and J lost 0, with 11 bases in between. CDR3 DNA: TGTGCCAGCTCACCAAGTGCCGCATCCTCTGGAAACACCATATATTTT. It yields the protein CASSPSAASSGNTIYF.

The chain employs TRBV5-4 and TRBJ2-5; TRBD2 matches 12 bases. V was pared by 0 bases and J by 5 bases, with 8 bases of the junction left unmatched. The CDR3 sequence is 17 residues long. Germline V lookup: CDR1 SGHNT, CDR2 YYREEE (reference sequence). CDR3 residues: CASSLGLAGAGGETQYF. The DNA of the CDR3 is TGTGCCAGCAGCTTGGGACTAGCGGGAGCAGGGGGGGAGACCCAGTACTTC.

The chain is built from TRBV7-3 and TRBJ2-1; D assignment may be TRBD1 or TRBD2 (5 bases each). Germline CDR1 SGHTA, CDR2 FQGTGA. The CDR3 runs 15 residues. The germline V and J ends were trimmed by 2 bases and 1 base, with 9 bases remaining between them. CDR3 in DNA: TGTGCCAGCAGCTTAGGGGGACCATCCTACAATGAGCAGTTCTTC. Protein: CASSLGGPSYNEQFF. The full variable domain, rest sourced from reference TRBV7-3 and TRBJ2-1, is GAGVSQTPSNKVTEKGKYVELRCDPISGHTALYWYRQSLGQGPEFLIYFQGTGAADDSGLPNDRFFAVRPEGSVSTLKIQRTERGDSAVYLCASSLGGPSYNEQFFGPGTRLTVL.

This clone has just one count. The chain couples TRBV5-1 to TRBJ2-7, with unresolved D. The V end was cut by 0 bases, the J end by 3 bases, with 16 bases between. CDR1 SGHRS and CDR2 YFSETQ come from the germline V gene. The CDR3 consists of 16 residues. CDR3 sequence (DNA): TGCGCCAGCAGCTTGGACTTTCGGAGCAGCCTCTACGAGCAGTACTTC. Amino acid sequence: CASSLDFRSSLYEQYF.

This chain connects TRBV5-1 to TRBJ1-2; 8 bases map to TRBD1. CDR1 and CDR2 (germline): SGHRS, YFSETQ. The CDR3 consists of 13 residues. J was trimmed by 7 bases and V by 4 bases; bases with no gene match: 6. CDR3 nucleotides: TGCGCCAGCAGCCCCGGACAGGGACCTGGCTACACCTTC. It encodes CASSPGQGPGYTF.

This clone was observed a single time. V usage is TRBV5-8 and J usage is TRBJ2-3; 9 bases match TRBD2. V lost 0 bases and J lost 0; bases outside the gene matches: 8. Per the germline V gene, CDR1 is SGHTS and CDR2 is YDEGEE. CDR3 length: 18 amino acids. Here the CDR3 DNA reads TGTGCCAGCAGCTTGGGAGCTAGCGGGGCTGATAGCACAGATACGCAGTATTTT. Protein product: CASSLGASGADSTDTQYF.

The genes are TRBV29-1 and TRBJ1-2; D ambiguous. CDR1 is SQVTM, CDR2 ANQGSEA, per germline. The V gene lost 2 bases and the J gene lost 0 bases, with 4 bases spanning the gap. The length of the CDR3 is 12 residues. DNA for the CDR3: TGCAGCGTTGAAACGGCTAACTATGGCTACACCTTC. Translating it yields CSVETANYGYTF.